The next 13 T cell receptor beta chains were all read from a single sample in a study of T cells in Graves' hyperthyroidism and ophthalmopathy. The investigators amplified TCR beta CDR3 regions from RNA transcripts. HTBI primers drove first-round RT-PCR of the TCR CDR3. TCRdb recomputed calls from the multiplex PCR reads with MiXCR, one row per CDR3 protein. The sample includes 300,000 to 350,000 distinct CDR3 sequences, approximately 15% seen only once; the top ten take 33%. Material: blood. The origin of the receptors is a man under 40 with Graves' hyperthyroidism.

This clonotype appeared many times. J is TRBJ1-2 and V is TRBV18; 10 nucleotides align to TRBD1. Germline assignment: CDR1 KGHSH and CDR2 LQKENI. The CDR3 loop spans 16 amino acids. V dropped 3 bases and J dropped 2; count of bases not matched to a gene: 6. The CDR3 nucleotides are TGTGCCAGCTCACCTGTCCCGGGACAGGGGAACTATGGCTACACCTTC. This translates into CASSPVPGQGNYGYTF. Looking up the rest from reference TRBV18 and TRBJ1-2 gives the full variable domain: NAGVMQNPRHLVRRRGQEARLRCSPMKGHSHVYWYRQLPEEGLKFMVYLQKENIIDESGMPKERFSAEFPKEGPSILRIQQVVRGDSAAYFCASSPVPGQGNYGYTFGSGTRLTVV.

This clonotype showed up just a few times. This chain connects TRBV20-1 to TRBJ1-2; D is uncertain. CDR3 length: 13 residues. Germline assignment: CDR1 DFQATT and CDR2 SNEGSKA (reference sequence). The V end was cut by 3 bases, the J end by 3 bases, with 11 bases between. The CDR3 DNA follows: TGCAGTGCTAGCGGGGTTCCTCACTATGGCTACACCTTC. Translated, it gives CSASGVPHYGYTF.

This clonotype was picked up a small number of times. V and J are TRBV7-2 and TRBJ2-3, with D possibly TRBD1 on 6 matching bases. Between the trimmed V and J ends, which lost 1 base and 5 bases, there was a span of 19 bases. The CDR3 runs 17 residues. Germline V gene sequence: CDR1 SGHTA, CDR2 FQGNSA. In DNA, the CDR3 is TGTGCCAGCAGCTTAGTCTATCGACGGGACAACCTAGATACGCAGTATTTT. It translates to CASSLVYRRDNLDTQYF.

This clonotype was counted ten times or more. This rearrangement joins TRBV28 to TRBJ2-3; 8 bases agree with TRBD2. The CDR3 covers 14 residues. The germline V gene encodes CDR1 MDHEN and CDR2 SYDVKM. V lost 5 bases and J lost 4; bases outside the gene matches: 5. Written as DNA, the CDR3 is TGTGCCAGCAGTCCGGCGGGAGGCCCAGATACGCAGTATTTT. Protein product: CASSPAGGPDTQYF.

This clonotype has just a few counts. The rearrangement links TRBV5-5 to TRBJ2-5; TRBD2 might be the D (5 bases). Trimming removed 4 bases at V and 7 bases at J, with 14 bases between. Germline V gives CDR1 SGHKS, CDR2 YYEKEE (reference sequence). The CDR3 spans 13 residues. The CDR3: CASSPPGLGTQYF. In nucleotides, the CDR3 is TGTGCCAGCAGCCCTCCGGGATTGGGGACCCAGTACTTC.

This sequence joins TRBV6-5 and TRBJ2-2; D is undetermined. Trimming took 1 base from V and 5 from J, leaving 5 bases between them. The CDR3 spans 13 residues. Germline lookup yields CDR1 MNHEY and CDR2 SVGAGI. The CDR3 sequence is CASSYYKTGELFF. For the CDR3, the DNA is TGTGCCAGCAGTTACTATAAGACCGGGGAGCTGTTTTTT.

J is TRBJ2-1 and V is TRBV9; tentative D call: TRBD1 (6 bases). Trimming left V 0 bases short and J 10 bases short, with 17 bases between. Germline assignment: CDR1 SGDLS and CDR2 YYNGEE. The CDR3 has 15 amino acids. The CDR3 loop reads CASSVGRGFLNEQFF. DNA for the CDR3: TGTGCCAGCAGCGTAGGAAGGGGGTTTCTTAACGAGCAGTTCTTC.

The chain joins TRBV5-4 to TRBJ1-1; 7 nucleotides line up with TRBD1. With V trimmed by 5 bases and J by 1 base, 5 bases remained unmatched. This CDR3 contains 14 residues. The germline V gene has CDR1 SGHNT and CDR2 YYREEE (reference sequence). The CDR3 DNA reads TGTGCCAGCAGATTACAGGGGCAGAACACTGAAGCTTTCTTT. Translation: CASRLQGQNTEAFF.

This clonotype was counted many times. This chain uses TRBV18 with TRBJ2-7, with 8 bases identical to TRBD1. V dropped 6 bases and J dropped 4; count of bases not matched to a gene: 11. CDR1 is KGHSH, CDR2 LQKENI, per germline. This CDR3 has 15 residues. The chain's CDR3 is CASSPTGQVYYEQYF. In DNA form, the CDR3 reads TGTGCCAGCTCTCCCACGGGACAGGTTTATTACGAGCAGTACTTC. Complete variable domain (other parts from reference TRBV18 and TRBJ2-7): NAGVMQNPRHLVRRRGQEARLRCSPMKGHSHVYWYRQLPEEGLKFMVYLQKENIIDESGMPKERFSAEFPKEGPSILRIQQVVRGDSAAYFCASSPTGQVYYEQYFGPGTRLTVT.

This clonotype was observed at least ten times. The chain is built from TRBV20-1 and TRBJ2-7; D not certain. CDR1 DFQATT and CDR2 SNEGSKA come from the germline V gene (reference sequence). The CDR3 consists of 14 residues. The V and J ends lost 6 bases and 6 bases respectively, with 21 bases between them. CDR3 sequence reads: CSAHWYAKPSEQYF. DNA for the CDR3: TGCAGTGCCCACTGGTACGCTAAGCCCTCCGAGCAGTACTTC.

The table lists this clonotype with many counts. V and J are TRBV5-1 and TRBJ2-4; D gene uncertain. Germline V gene data show CDR1 as SGHRS and CDR2 as YFSETQ. Between the trimmed V and J ends, which lost 0 bases and 6 bases, there was a span of 13 bases. The CDR3 length is 15 residues. CDR3 protein: CASSLGLRTPNIQYF. In DNA, the CDR3 is TGCGCCAGCAGCTTGGGTTTACGGACCCCAAACATTCAGTACTTC. The variable domain in full, completed from reference TRBV5-1 and TRBJ2-4, reads KAGVTQTPRYLIKTRGQQVTLSCSPISGHRSVSWYQQTPGQGLQFLFEYFSETQRNKGNFPGRFSGRQFSNSRSEMNVSTLELGDSALYLCASSLGLRTPNIQYFGAGTRLSVL.

The table lists this clonotype with a few counts. The J gene is TRBJ2-1, the V gene TRBV5-1, with 12 nucleotides matching TRBD2. The ends lost 4 bases at V and 5 bases at J; junction bases unmatched: 4. The germline gives CDR1 SGHRS, CDR2 YFSETQ. The CDR3 spans 15 residues. The CDR3 loop reads CASSPTSGRNNEQFF. The CDR3 DNA reads TGCGCCAGCAGCCCAACTAGCGGGAGGAACAATGAGCAGTTCTTC.

This clonotype was counted only a few times. The chain couples TRBV20-1 to TRBJ2-7; TRBD2 matches at 7 bases. V gave up 4 bases and J gave up 0 bases; unmatched junction bases: 6. This CDR3 comprises 14 residues. In germline, CDR1 is DFQATT, CDR2 SNEGSKA (reference sequence). CDR3 sequence reads: CSATSGLSSYEQYF. CDR3 sequence (DNA): TGCAGTGCTACCTCGGGACTAAGCTCCTACGAGCAGTACTTC.